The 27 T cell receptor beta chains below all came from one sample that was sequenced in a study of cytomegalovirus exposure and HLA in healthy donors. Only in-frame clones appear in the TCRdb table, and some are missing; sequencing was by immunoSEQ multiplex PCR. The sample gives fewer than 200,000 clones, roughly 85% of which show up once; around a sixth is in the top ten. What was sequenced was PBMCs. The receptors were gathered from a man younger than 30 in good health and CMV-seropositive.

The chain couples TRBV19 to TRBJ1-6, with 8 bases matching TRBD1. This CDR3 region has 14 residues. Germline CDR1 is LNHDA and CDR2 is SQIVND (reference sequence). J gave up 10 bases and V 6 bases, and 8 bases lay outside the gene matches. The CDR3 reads CASRAGTGHSPLHF. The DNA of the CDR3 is TGTGCCAGTAGGGCCGGGACAGGTCACTCACCCCTCCACTTT.

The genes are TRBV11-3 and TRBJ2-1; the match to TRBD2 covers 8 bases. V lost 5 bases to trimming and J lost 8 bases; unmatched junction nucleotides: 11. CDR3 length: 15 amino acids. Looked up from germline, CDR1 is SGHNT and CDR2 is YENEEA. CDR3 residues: CASSHSRTSSYEQFF. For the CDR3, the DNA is TGTGCCAGCAGCCACTCCCGGACTAGCTCTTATGAGCAGTTCTTC.

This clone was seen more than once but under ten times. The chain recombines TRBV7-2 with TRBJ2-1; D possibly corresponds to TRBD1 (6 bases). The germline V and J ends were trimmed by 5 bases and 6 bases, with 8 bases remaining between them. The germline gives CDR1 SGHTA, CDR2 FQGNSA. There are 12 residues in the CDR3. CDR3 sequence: CASSLTGNEQFF. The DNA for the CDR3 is TGTGCCAGCAGCCTGACAGGCAATGAGCAGTTCTTC.

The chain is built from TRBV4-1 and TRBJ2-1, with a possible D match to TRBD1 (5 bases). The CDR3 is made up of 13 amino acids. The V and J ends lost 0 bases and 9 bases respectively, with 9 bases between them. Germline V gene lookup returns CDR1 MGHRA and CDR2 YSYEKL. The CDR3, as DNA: TGCGCCAGCAGCCAAGATGGGGCAAGTGAGCAGTTCTTC. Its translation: CASSQDGASEQFF.

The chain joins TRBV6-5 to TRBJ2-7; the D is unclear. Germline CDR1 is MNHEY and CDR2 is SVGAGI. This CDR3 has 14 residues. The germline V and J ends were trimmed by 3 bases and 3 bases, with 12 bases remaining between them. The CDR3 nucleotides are TGTGCCAGCAGTTATCAGGCACGCGACTACGAGCAGTACTTC. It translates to CASSYQARDYEQYF.

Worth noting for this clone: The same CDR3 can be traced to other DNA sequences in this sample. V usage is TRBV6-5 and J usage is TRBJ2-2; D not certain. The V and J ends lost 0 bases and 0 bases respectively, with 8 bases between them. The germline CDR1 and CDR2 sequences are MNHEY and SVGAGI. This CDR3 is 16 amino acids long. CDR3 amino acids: CASSYSSGANTGELFF. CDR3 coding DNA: TGTGCCAGCAGTTACTCGAGTGGAGCGAACACCGGGGAGCTGTTTTTT.

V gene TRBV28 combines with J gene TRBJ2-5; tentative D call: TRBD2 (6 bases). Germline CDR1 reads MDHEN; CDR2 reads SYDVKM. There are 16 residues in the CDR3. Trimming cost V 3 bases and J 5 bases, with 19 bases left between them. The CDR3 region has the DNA TGTGCCAGCAGTTTCACGGCGGGGAGGCGAGGGGAGACCCAGTACTTC. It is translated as CASSFTAGRRGETQYF.

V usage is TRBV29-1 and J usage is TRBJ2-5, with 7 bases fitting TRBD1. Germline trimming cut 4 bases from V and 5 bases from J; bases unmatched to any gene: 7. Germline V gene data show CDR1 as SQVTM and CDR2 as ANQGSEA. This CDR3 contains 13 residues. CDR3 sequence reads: CSVARTGLETQYF. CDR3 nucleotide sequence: TGCAGCGTTGCCCGGACAGGTCTGGAGACCCAGTACTTC.

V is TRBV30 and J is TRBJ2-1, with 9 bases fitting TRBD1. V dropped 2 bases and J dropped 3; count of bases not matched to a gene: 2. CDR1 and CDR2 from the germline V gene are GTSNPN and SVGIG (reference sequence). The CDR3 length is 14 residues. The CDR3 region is CAWSPGQGYNEQFF. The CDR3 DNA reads TGTGCCTGGAGTCCGGGACAGGGCTACAATGAGCAGTTCTTC.

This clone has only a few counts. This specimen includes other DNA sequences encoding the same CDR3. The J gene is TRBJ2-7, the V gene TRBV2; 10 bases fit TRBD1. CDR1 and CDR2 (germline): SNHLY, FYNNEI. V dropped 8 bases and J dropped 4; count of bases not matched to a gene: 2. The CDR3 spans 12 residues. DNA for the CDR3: TGTGCCAGCCGGGACAGGGGTTACGAGCAGTACTTC. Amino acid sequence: CASRDRGYEQYF.

The CDR3: CASSLGTGFTDTQYF. In nucleotides, the CDR3 is TGCGCCAGCAGCTTGGGGACAGGGTTCACAGATACGCAGTATTTT. The V call is TRBV5-1, the J call TRBJ2-3; TRBD1 agrees at 8 bases. Germline V gives CDR1 SGHRS, CDR2 YFSETQ. V shed 0 bases, J shed 2 bases, and the junction held 2 bases outside the gene matches. The CDR3 covers 15 residues. Using reference TRBV5-1 and TRBJ2-3 for the parts outside the CDR3, the full variable domain is KAGVTQTPRYLIKTRGQQVTLSCSPISGHRSVSWYQQTPGQGLQFLFEYFSETQRNKGNFPGRFSGRQFSNSRSEMNVSTLELGDSALYLCASSLGTGFTDTQYFGPGTRLTVL.

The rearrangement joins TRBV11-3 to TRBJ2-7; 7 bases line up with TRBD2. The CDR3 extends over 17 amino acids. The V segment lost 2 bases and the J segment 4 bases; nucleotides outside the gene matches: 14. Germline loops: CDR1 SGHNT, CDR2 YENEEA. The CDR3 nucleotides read TGTGCCAGCAGCTTAACTGGCCCGTGGGCGCGGGGGTACGAGCAGTACTTC. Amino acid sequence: CASSLTGPWARGYEQYF.

The CDR3 is CASSPGTGGYEQYF. The CDR3 DNA reads TGTGCCAGCAGCCCCGGGACAGGCGGCTACGAGCAGTACTTC. The chain links TRBV5-6 to TRBJ2-7; 8 nucleotides match TRBD1. Trimming took 4 bases from V and 3 from J; bases not matched to a gene: 6. CDR1 SGHDT and CDR2 YYEEEE come from the germline V gene. This CDR3 comprises 14 residues. Together with reference TRBV5-6 and TRBJ2-7, the CDR3 gives the full variable domain: DAGVTQSPTHLIKTRGQQVTLRCSPKSGHDTVSWYQQALGQGPQFIFQYYEEEERQRGNFPDRFSGHQFPNYSSELNVNALLLGDSALYLCASSPGTGGYEQYFGPGTRLTVT.

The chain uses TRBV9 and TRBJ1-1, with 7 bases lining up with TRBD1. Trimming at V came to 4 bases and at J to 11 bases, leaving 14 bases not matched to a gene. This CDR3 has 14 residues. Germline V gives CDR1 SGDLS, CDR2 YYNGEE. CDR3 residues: CASSPRDSSFRAFF. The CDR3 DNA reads TGTGCCAGCAGCCCCCGGGACAGCTCGTTCCGGGCTTTCTTT. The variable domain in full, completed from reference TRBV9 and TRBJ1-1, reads DSGVTQTPKHLITATGQRVTLRCSPRSGDLSVYWYQQSLDQGLQFLIQYYNGEERAKGNILERFSAQQFPDLHSELNLSSLELGDSALYFCASSPRDSSFRAFFGQGTRLTVV.

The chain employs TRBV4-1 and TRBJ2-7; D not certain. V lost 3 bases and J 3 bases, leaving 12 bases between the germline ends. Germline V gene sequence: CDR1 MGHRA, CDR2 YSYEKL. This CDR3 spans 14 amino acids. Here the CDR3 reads CASSHASGLYEQYF. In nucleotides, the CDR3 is TGCGCCAGCAGCCACGCCTCCGGTCTCTACGAGCAGTACTTC.

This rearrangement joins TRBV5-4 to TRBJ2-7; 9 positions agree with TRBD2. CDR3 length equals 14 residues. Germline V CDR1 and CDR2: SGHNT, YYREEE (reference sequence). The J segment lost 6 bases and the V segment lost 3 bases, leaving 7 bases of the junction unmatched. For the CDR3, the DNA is TGTGCCAGCAGCTCCCGGGTAGCGGGGGTCGAGCAGTACTTC. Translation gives CASSSRVAGVEQYF.

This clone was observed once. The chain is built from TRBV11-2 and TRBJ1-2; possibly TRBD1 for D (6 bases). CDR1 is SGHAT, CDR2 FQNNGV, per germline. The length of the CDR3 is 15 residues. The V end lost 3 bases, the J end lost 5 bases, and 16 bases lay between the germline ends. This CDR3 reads CASSFRGGGEYGYTF. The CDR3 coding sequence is TGTGCCAGCAGCTTTCGGGGGGGCGGGGAGTATGGCTACACCTTC.

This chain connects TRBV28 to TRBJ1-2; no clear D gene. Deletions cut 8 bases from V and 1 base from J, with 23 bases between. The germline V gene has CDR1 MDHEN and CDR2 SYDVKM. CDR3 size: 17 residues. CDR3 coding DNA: TGTGCCAGCTCAGTCGTGGGTCACCCACGGGTTAACTATGGCTACACCTTC. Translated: CASSVVGHPRVNYGYTF.

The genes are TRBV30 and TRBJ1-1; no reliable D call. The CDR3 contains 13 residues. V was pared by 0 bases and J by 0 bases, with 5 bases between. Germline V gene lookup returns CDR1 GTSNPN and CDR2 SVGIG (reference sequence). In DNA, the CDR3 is TGTGCCTGGAGTGTACTAATGAACACTGAAGCTTTCTTT. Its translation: CAWSVLMNTEAFF.

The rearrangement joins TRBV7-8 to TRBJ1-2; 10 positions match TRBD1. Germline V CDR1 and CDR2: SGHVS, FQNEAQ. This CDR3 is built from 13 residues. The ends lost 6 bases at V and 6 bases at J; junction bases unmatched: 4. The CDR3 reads CASSSGQGDGYTF. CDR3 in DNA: TGTGCCAGCAGTTCCGGACAGGGGGATGGCTACACCTTC.

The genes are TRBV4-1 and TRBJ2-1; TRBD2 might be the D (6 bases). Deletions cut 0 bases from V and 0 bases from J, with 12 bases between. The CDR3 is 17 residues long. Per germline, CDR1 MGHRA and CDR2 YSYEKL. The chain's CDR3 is CASSQDGATSSYNEQFF. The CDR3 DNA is TGCGCCAGCAGCCAAGATGGGGCGACTAGCTCCTACAATGAGCAGTTCTTC.

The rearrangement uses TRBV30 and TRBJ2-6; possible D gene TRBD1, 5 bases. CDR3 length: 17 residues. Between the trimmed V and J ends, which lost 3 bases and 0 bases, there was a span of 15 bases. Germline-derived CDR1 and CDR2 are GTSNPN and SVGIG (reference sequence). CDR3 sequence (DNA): TGTGCCTGGAGAAGCAAGACAGAATCCTCTGGGGCCAACGTCCTGACTTTC. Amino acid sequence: CAWRSKTESSGANVLTF.

CDR3 amino acids: CASSPRLAAGSYNEQFF. DNA for the CDR3: TGTGCCAGCAGCCCCAGACTAGCGGCAGGGTCCTACAATGAGCAGTTCTTC. The gene calls are TRBV9 and TRBJ2-1; TRBD2 matches 9 bases. This CDR3 has 17 amino acids. Per the germline V gene, CDR1 is SGDLS and CDR2 is YYNGEE. J was trimmed by 1 base and V by 4 bases; bases with no gene match: 9. Together with reference TRBV9 and TRBJ2-1, the CDR3 gives the full variable domain: DSGVTQTPKHLITATGQRVTLRCSPRSGDLSVYWYQQSLDQGLQFLIQYYNGEERAKGNILERFSAQQFPDLHSELNLSSLELGDSALYFCASSPRLAAGSYNEQFFGPGTRLTVL.

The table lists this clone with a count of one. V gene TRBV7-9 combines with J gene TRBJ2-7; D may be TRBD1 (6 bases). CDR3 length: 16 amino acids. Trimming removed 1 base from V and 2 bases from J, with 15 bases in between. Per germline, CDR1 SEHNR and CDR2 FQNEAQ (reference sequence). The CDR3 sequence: CASSLGGPTGPYEQYF. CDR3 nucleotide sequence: TGTGCCAGCAGCTTAGGGGGCCCGACAGGCCCCTACGAGCAGTACTTC. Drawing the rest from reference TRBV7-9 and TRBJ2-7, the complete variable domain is DTGVSQNPRHKITKRGQNVTFRCDPISEHNRLYWYRQTLGQGPEFLTYFQNEAQLEKSRLLSDRFSAERPKGSFSTLEIQRTEQGDSAMYLCASSLGGPTGPYEQYFGPGTRLTVT.

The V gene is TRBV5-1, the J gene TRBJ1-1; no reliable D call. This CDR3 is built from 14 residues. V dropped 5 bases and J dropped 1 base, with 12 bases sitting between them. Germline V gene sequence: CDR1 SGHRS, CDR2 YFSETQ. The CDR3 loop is CASSVEGGNTEAFF. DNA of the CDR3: TGCGCCAGCAGTGTTGAGGGCGGGAACACTGAAGCTTTCTTT.

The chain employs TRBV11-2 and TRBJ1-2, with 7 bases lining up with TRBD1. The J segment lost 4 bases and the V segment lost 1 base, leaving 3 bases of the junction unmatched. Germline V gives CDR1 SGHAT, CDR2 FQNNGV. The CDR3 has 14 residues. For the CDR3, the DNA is TGTGCCAGCAGCTTAGGGGGACAGCTCTATGGCTACACCTTC. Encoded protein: CASSLGGQLYGYTF.

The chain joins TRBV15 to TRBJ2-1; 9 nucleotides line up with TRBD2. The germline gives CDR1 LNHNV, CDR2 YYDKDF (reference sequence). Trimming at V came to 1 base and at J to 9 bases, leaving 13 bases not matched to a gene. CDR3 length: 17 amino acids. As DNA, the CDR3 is TGTGCCACCAGCAGAGTCGCTAGCGGGGAGGGGGGCGGTGAGCAGTTCTTC. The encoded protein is CATSRVASGEGGGEQFF.